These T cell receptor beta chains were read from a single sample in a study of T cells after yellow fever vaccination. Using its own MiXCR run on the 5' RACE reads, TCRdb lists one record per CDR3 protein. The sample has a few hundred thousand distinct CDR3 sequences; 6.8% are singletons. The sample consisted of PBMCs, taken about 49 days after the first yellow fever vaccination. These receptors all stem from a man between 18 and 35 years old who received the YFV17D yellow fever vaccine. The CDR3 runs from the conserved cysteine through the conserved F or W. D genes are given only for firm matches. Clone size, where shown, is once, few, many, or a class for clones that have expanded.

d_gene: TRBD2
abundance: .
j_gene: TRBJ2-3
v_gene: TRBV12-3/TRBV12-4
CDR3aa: CATRTSGRDTQYF
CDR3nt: TGTGCCACCCGGACTAGCGGGAGAGATACGCAGTATTTT

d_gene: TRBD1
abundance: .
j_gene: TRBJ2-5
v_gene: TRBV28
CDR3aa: CASSPLGTARQETQYF
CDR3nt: TGTGCCAGCAGTCCTTTAGGGACAGCCAGGCAAGAGACCCAGTACTTC

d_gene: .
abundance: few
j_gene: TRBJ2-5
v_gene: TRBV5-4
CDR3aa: CASTSGDRQETQYF
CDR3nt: TGTGCCAGCACCTCGGGGGACAGACAAGAGACCCAGTACTTC

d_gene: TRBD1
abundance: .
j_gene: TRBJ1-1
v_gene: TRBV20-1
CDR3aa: CSGAGDRGWTEAFF
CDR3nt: TGCAGTGGGGCTGGGGACAGGGGTTGGACTGAAGCTTTCTTT

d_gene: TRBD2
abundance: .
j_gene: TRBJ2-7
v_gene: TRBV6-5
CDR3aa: CASSYGAGGEQYF
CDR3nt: TGTGCCAGCAGTTACGGAGCGGGGGGCGAGCAGTACTTC

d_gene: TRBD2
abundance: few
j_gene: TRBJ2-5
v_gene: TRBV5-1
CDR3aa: CASSSGQTSGETQYF
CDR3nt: TGCGCCAGCAGCTCCGGACAGACTAGCGGGGAGACCCAGTACTTC

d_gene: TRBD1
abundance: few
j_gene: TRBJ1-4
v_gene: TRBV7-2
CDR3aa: CASSLPTGVVEKLFF
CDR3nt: TGTGCCAGCAGCTTACCGACAGGGGTGGTAGAAAAACTGTTTTTT

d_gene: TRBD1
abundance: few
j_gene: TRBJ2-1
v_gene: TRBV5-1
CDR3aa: CASRYGPGTGFEQFF
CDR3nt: TGCGCCAGCCGCTATGGTCCCGGGACAGGGTTTGAGCAGTTCTTC

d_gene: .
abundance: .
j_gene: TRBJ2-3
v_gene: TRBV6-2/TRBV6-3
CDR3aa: CASSYEGLTTDTQYF
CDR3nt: TGTGCCAGCAGTTACGAGGGACTGACCACAGATACGCAGTATTTT

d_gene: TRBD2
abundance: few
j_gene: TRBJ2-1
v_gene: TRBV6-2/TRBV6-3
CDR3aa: CASTIGLAGGNNEQFF
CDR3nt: TGTGCCAGCACTATTGGACTAGCGGGGGGCAACAATGAGCAGTTCTTC

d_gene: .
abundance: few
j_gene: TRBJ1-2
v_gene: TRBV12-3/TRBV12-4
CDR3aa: CASSPWASDGYTF
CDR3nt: TGTGCCAGCAGTCCCTGGGCGAGTGATGGCTACACCTTC

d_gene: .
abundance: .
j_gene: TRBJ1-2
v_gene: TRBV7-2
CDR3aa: CASSPGRFYGYTF
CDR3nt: TGTGCCAGCAGCCCCGGACGCTTCTATGGCTACACCTTC

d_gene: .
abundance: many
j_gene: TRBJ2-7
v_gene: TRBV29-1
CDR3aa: CSVESGTPYEQYF
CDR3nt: TGCAGCGTTGAATCAGGGACCCCCTACGAGCAGTACTTC

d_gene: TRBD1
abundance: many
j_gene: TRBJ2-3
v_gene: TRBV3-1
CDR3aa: CASSRDRRTDTQYF
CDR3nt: TGTGCCAGCAGCAGGGACAGGCGCACAGATACGCAGTATTTT

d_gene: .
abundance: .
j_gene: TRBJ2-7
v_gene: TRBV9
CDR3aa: CASSPLSGAGSYEQYF
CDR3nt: TGTGCCAGCAGCCCCCTATCCGGCGCGGGGAGCTACGAGCAGTACTTC

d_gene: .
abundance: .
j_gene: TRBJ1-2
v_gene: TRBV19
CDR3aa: CASSPGQVREMGYTF
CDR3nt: TGTGCCAGTAGCCCGGGTCAAGTCCGAGAGATGGGCTACACCTTC

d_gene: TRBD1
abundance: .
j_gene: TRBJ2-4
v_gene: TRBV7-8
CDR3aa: CASSPGQGPNIQYF
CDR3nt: TGTGCCAGCAGTCCAGGACAGGGGCCAAACATTCAGTACTTC

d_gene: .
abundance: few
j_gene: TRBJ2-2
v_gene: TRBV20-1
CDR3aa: CSASGLALNTGELFF
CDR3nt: TGCAGTGCTAGTGGTCTAGCGCTGAACACCGGGGAGCTGTTTTTT

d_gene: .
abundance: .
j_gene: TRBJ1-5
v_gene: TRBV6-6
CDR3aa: CASRGSEQPQHF
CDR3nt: TGTGCCAGCAGGGGGTCTGAACAGCCCCAGCATTTT

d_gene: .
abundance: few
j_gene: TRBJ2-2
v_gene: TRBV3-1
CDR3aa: CASSRGGDGELFF
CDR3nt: TGTGCCAGCAGCCGCGGTGGGGACGGGGAGCTGTTTTTT

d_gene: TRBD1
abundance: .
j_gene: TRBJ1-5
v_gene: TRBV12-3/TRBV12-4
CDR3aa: CASSLSGQGDQPQHF
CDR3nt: TGTGCCAGCAGTTTGTCGGGACAGGGAGATCAGCCCCAGCATTTT